This T cell receptor beta chain came from a study of blood T cells in healthy people across ages. Study context: Template switching recovered approximately one barcoded beta molecule for every two T cells. Study-wide points: Diversity was higher, and naive CD4+ cells more numerous, in long-lived donors than in aged donors.

In regard to this clonotype: Its antigen is as yet unknown.

Each donor was a healthy Caucasian individual from Russia, aged about 6 to 95. The CDR3 spans 15 residues. Germline V lookup: CDR1 LNHNV, CDR2 YYDKDF (reference sequence). With 1 base removed from V and 5 bases from J, the gap between germline ends came to 11 bases. A sample-barcoded 5' primer and a J-beta primer mix were used in a second PCR of roughly 7 to 11 cycles. Every sample returned 2.5 million or more CDR3-containing paired-end reads. A single record per CDR3 protein comes from TCRdb applying MiXCR to the 5' RACE reads. The sample contains hundreds of thousands of distinct CDR3 sequences, 32% of which appear only once.

This receptor was obtained from a woman of 80 years or more in good health. The sequencing input was blood. This chain links TRBV15 with TRBJ1-4; D remains ambiguous. CDR3 DNA sequence: TGTGCCACCAGCAGAGTAAGAAGAGAGAATGAAAAACTGTTTTTT. Amino acid sequence: CATSRVRRENEKLFF.